This T cell receptor beta chain was profiled in a study of cytomegalovirus exposure and HLA in healthy donors. On the study more broadly: An analysis done earlier identified more than 90 million unique TCR beta sequences from roughly 190 million T cells.

CDR3 size: 15 residues. Trimming removed 6 bases at V and 0 bases at J, with 15 bases between. The germline V gene encodes CDR1 MNHEY and CDR2 SVGAGI. Primers for the PCR totalled 60 Vbeta and 13 Jbeta. Profiling relied on immunoSEQ multiplex PCR, and the TCRdb table lists in-frame clones only, not all of them. The sample holds 200,000 to 250,000 clones, over 75% seen once. This TCR was sampled from a young man in good health and CMV-seronegative. Sequencing was carried out using PBMCs. The chain uses TRBV6-5 and TRBJ2-7; tentatively, D is TRBD2 (5 bases). The CDR3, as DNA: TGTGCCAGCAGGACGGGGTCCCTAAGCTCCTACGAGCAGTACTTC. This sequence encodes CASRTGSLSSYEQYF.